The clone carrying this TCR beta chain was seen ten or more times. Its antigen is not identified. The entry originates in a study of early T cells in non-severe SARS-CoV-2 infection. The wider study: Sequencing was performed on bulk RNA from unsorted whole blood, leaving chains unpaired. General study results and limits: Sequences matched to VDJdb favored anti-spike CD8 responses, while private and CD4 specificities were missed.

This CDR3 comprises 12 residues. Per germline, CDR1 MNHEY and CDR2 SVGEGT. Trimming cost V 2 bases and J 6 bases, with 5 bases left between them. Researchers tagged individual cDNA molecules with unique molecular identifiers. Using its own MiXCR run on the 5' RACE reads, TCRdb lists one record per CDR3 protein. The repertoire includes 85,000 to 100,000 distinct CDR3 sequences, approximately 13% of them detected once, and over 2% sits in the top ten. The chain employs TRBV6-2 or TRBV6-3 and TRBJ2-1; D ambiguous. Sequencing was done on a sample of whole blood. The receptor was derived from an adult who was a healthcare worker with PCR-confirmed SARS-CoV-2 infection or an uninfected control (not recorded which). The CDR3 reads CASSYRGNEQFF. CDR3 DNA sequence: TGTGCCAGCAGTTACCGCGGCAATGAGCAGTTCTTC.